These 21 T cell receptor beta chains came from one sample sequenced in a study of shared clonotypes between healthy human individuals. Profiling relied on immunoSEQ multiplex PCR, and the TCRdb table lists in-frame clones only, not all of them. The table lists fewer than 1.6 million clones, around 98.5% of them singletons. The sequenced material came from naive CD4+ T cells sorted from blood. Regarding subset: CD45RA+ positively selected. The receptors come from a man aged 25-45 years in good health.

V and J are TRBV18 and TRBJ1-2; the D is unclear. CDR1 is KGHSH, CDR2 LQKENI, per germline. The CDR3 loop spans 9 amino acids. Deletions cut 0 bases from V and 13 bases from J, with 3 bases between. The CDR3 DNA sequence: TGTGCCAGCTCACCACCATTCACCTTC. Encoded protein: CASSPPFTF. Complete variable domain (other parts from reference TRBV18 and TRBJ1-2): NAGVMQNPRHLVRRRGQEARLRCSPMKGHSHVYWYRQLPEEGLKFMVYLQKENIIDESGMPKERFSAEFPKEGPSILRIQQVVRGDSAAYFCASSPPFTFGSGTRLTVV.

The chain links TRBV10-1 to TRBJ2-1; 10 bases fit TRBD2. V dropped 4 bases and J dropped 3; count of bases not matched to a gene: 3. Per germline, CDR1 WNHNN and CDR2 SYGVQD (reference sequence). CDR3 size: 15 residues. CDR3 amino acids: CASSVASGSYNEQFF. The CDR3 region has the DNA TGCGCCAGCAGTGTGGCTAGCGGGAGCTACAATGAGCAGTTCTTC.

This clone was found once. The gene calls are TRBV27 and TRBJ1-4; D is unclear. The CDR3 extends over 16 amino acids. Germline CDR1 is MNHEY and CDR2 is SMNVEV (reference sequence). With 1 base removed from V and 6 bases from J, the gap between germline ends came to 15 bases. The CDR3 DNA sequence: TGTGCCAGCAGTTTATTCCCCGGTGGGAGGGATGAAAAACTGTTTTTT. Amino acid sequence: CASSLFPGGRDEKLFF.

This clone was observed a single time. The rearrangement joins TRBV7-2 to TRBJ2-5, with 8 bases matching TRBD1. The germline V gene encodes CDR1 SGHTA and CDR2 FQGNSA. The CDR3 extends over 15 amino acids. The trim removed 5 bases at V and 5 bases at J, leaving 10 bases unmatched. The CDR3 protein is CASSGRTGNMETQYF. CDR3 bases: TGTGCCAGCAGCGGGAGGACAGGGAATATGGAGACCCAGTACTTC.

This chain links TRBV5-1 with TRBJ1-2; 7 nucleotides line up with TRBD1. The V segment lost 2 bases and the J segment 3 bases; nucleotides outside the gene matches: 4. This CDR3 has 14 residues. From germline, CDR1 is SGHRS and CDR2 YFSETQ. CDR3 sequence (DNA): TGCGCCAGCAGCTTATCCGGGACAGACTATGGCTACACCTTC. Its translation is CASSLSGTDYGYTF. The complete variable domain, with remaining parts taken from reference TRBV5-1 and TRBJ1-2, reads KAGVTQTPRYLIKTRGQQVTLSCSPISGHRSVSWYQQTPGQGLQFLFEYFSETQRNKGNFPGRFSGRQFSNSRSEMNVSTLELGDSALYLCASSLSGTDYGYTFGSGTRLTVV.

This chain links TRBV2 with TRBJ1-2, with D tentatively TRBD1 (6 bases). V was clipped by 8 bases and J by 1 base, with 20 bases between them. CDR1 and CDR2 (germline): SNHLY, FYNNEI. The CDR3 has 16 amino acids. Here the CDR3 DNA reads TGTGCCAGCCACCCTGGGGGCAGGGGAAGTAACTATGGCTACACCTTC. Its protein is CASHPGGRGSNYGYTF.

This chain joins TRBV5-8 and TRBJ1-5; a weak D match, TRBD1 (6 bases). The CDR3 contains 17 residues. From germline, CDR1 is SGHTS and CDR2 YDEGEE. Trimming took 2 bases from V and 0 from J, leaving 15 bases between them. The CDR3 loop reads CASSFRQGRHSNQPQHF. CDR3 DNA: TGTGCCAGCAGCTTTAGGCAGGGGCGTCATAGCAATCAGCCCCAGCATTTT.

This sequence joins TRBV5-1 and TRBJ2-1, with unresolved D. V gave up 4 bases and J gave up 0 bases, with 14 bases separating them. The germline V gene encodes CDR1 SGHRS and CDR2 YFSETQ. The CDR3 has 16 amino acids. The CDR3 nucleotides are TGCGCCAGCAGCATCAGTAGCTGGAGCTCCTACAATGAGCAGTTCTTC. It yields the protein CASSISSWSSYNEQFF.

V is TRBV28 and J is TRBJ2-7; D is undetermined. Germline values: CDR1 MDHEN, CDR2 SYDVKM. The CDR3 is made up of 10 amino acids. Trimming cost V 8 bases and J 7 bases, with 9 bases left between them. CDR3 residues: CASRSREQYF. As DNA, the CDR3 is TGTGCCAGCCGATCTCGGGAGCAGTACTTC.

This chain joins TRBV5-6 and TRBJ2-1; TRBD2 is a possible D gene (5 bases). The V end lost 1 base, the J end lost 13 bases, and 9 bases lay between the germline ends. The germline gives CDR1 SGHDT, CDR2 YYEEEE. The CDR3 has 11 amino acids. CDR3 nucleotide sequence: TGTGCCAGCAGCTTGTCGGGGTATCAGTTCTTC. Amino acids: CASSLSGYQFF.

The rearrangement uses TRBV10-3 and TRBJ2-2, with D unclear. Germline V CDR1 and CDR2: ENHRY, SYGVKD. V was clipped by 0 bases and J by 1 base, with 9 bases between them. This CDR3 spans 16 amino acids. As DNA, the CDR3 is TGTGCCATCAGTGAGTCGTCGACGGTGAACACCGGGGAGCTGTTTTTT. It yields the protein CAISESSTVNTGELFF.

The rearrangement uses TRBV9 and TRBJ2-3, with D hard to call. The CDR3 has 12 residues. Germline values: CDR1 SGDLS, CDR2 YYNGEE. The germline V and J ends were trimmed by 3 bases and 6 bases, with 8 bases remaining between them. The CDR3 here is CASSARMDTQYF. The CDR3 coding sequence is TGTGCCAGCAGCGCAAGAATGGATACGCAGTATTTT.

The J gene is TRBJ2-1, the V gene TRBV4-1, with unresolved D. This CDR3 is built from 14 residues. The V end was cut by 1 base, the J end by 11 bases, with 15 bases between. CDR1 is MGHRA, CDR2 YSYEKL, per germline. Written as DNA, the CDR3 is TGCGCCAGCAGCCAAGTCTCGACCAAGGGTCAGCAGTTCTTC. Translation gives CASSQVSTKGQQFF.

Regarding this clone: Other nucleotide sequences from this sample produce the same CDR3. CDR3 residues: CAISEGSYEQYF. The CDR3 bases are TGTGCCATCAGTGAAGGATCCTACGAGCAGTACTTC. This chain links TRBV10-3 with TRBJ2-7; D gene uncertain. Per the germline V gene, CDR1 is ENHRY and CDR2 is SYGVKD. This CDR3 has 12 residues. V was shortened by 3 bases and J by 1 base, with 4 bases between the two germline ends.

Notes on this clone: This CDR3 is also generated by other DNA sequences in the sample. The chain joins TRBV28 to TRBJ2-3; D gene unclear. Germline CDR1 and CDR2: MDHEN and SYDVKM. The CDR3 has 11 amino acids. V lost 3 bases and J 4 bases, leaving 2 bases between the germline ends. The CDR3 nucleotides are TGTGCCAGCAGTTTCTCAGATACGCAGTATTTT. It yields the protein CASSFSDTQYF.

This chain uses TRBV7-6 with TRBJ2-4; 14 bases are a match to TRBD2. This CDR3 is built from 18 residues. The V segment lost 0 bases and the J segment 5 bases; nucleotides outside the gene matches: 6. CDR1 is SGHVS and CDR2 is FNYEAQ in the germline V gene. This CDR3 reads CASSLAPVGLAGENIQYF. The CDR3 DNA is TGTGCCAGCAGCTTAGCCCCTGTGGGACTAGCGGGAGAAAACATTCAGTACTTC.

The chain carries TRBV18 and TRBJ2-3, with 8 nucleotides matching TRBD1. Trimming took 4 bases from V and 4 from J; bases not matched to a gene: 7. Germline V CDR1 and CDR2: KGHSH, LQKENI. This CDR3 is built from 15 residues. The chain's CDR3 is CASSLTGVSADTQYF. CDR3 sequence (DNA): TGTGCCAGCTCACTGACAGGGGTTAGCGCAGATACGCAGTATTTT. The full variable domain, completed using reference TRBV18 and TRBJ2-3, is NAGVMQNPRHLVRRRGQEARLRCSPMKGHSHVYWYRQLPEEGLKFMVYLQKENIIDESGMPKERFSAEFPKEGPSILRIQQVVRGDSAAYFCASSLTGVSADTQYFGPGTRLTVL.

The genes are TRBV9 and TRBJ2-7; D is perhaps TRBD1 (5 bases). The germline V and J ends were trimmed by 6 bases and 7 bases, with 20 bases remaining between them. The CDR3 loop spans 14 amino acids. Germline CDR1 SGDLS, CDR2 YYNGEE. CDR3: CASTPAPQGGEQYF. The CDR3 coding sequence is TGTGCCAGCACTCCCGCCCCCCAGGGTGGAGAGCAGTACTTC.

The rearrangement links TRBV27 to TRBJ2-3; TRBD2 matches 12 bases. CDR1 is MNHEY and CDR2 is SMNVEV in the germline V gene (reference sequence). The V and J ends lost 1 base and 2 bases, in that order; junction bases with no gene match: 4. The CDR3 totals 17 residues. CDR3 region: CASSLYRTSGVTDTQYF. The CDR3 DNA follows: TGTGCCAGCAGTTTATATCGGACTAGCGGGGTCACAGATACGCAGTATTTT.

The chain is built from TRBV9 and TRBJ1-1; the match to TRBD1 covers 11 bases. The CDR3 runs 14 residues. Germline CDR1 is SGDLS and CDR2 is YYNGEE. The V segment lost 2 bases and the J segment 3 bases; nucleotides outside the gene matches: 0. CDR3 sequence reads: CASSVGQGDTEAFF. The CDR3 bases are TGTGCCAGCAGCGTGGGACAGGGGGACACTGAAGCTTTCTTT.

As regards this clone: Additional DNA sequences in this sample encode the identical CDR3. The chain employs TRBV18 and TRBJ2-2; D possibly matches TRBD1 or TRBD2 (5 bases each). Germline values: CDR1 KGHSH, CDR2 LQKENI. The CDR3 has 16 amino acids. V lost 1 base and J 0 bases, leaving 9 bases between the germline ends. In DNA form, the CDR3 reads TGTGCCAGCTCACCACGGGGACCTACGAACACCGGGGAGCTGTTTTTT. As protein: CASSPRGPTNTGELFF.